The TCR beta chain described here comes from a study of tumor-infiltrating lymphocytes in localized non-small cell lung cancer. Looking at the study overall: Several tumor histologies, both smoking statuses, and some post-neoadjuvant chemotherapy samples were included. General study points: TCRbeta sequencing showed higher T cell infiltration in tumors than uninvolved lung.

This CDR3 comprises 16 residues. V lost 5 bases and J 1 base, leaving 15 bases between the germline ends. The germline V gene has CDR1 MDHEN and CDR2 SYDVKM. The repertoire was sequenced with immunoSEQ multiplex PCR; TCRdb's copy has only in-frame clones and lacks some. The sample contains around 13,000 clones, around 68% of which appear only once. The sample holds a few counts of this clone. Antigen specificity is unknown. This chain connects TRBV28 to TRBJ1-5, with a tentative D call TRBD1 (5 bases). The sample comprised uninvolved lung tissue not adjacent to the tumor. This receptor was identified in a human donor with non-small cell lung cancer. DNA of the CDR3: TGTGCCAGCAGTCTACCGGGACCTCCCAGCAATCAGCCCCAGCATTTT. This gives the protein CASSLPGPPSNQPQHF.